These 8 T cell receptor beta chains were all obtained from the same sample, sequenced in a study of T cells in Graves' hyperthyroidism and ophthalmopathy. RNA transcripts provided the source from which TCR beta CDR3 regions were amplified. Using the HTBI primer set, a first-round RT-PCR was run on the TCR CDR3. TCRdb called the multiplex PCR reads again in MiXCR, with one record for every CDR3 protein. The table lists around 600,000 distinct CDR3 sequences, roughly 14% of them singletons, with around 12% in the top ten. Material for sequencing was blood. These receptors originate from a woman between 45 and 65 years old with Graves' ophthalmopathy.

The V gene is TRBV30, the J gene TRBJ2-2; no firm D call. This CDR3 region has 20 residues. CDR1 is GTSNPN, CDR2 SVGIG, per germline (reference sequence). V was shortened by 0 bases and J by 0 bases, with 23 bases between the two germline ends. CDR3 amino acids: CAWSVLAVAALHANTGELFF. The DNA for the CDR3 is TGTGCCTGGAGTGTCTTGGCTGTGGCAGCCTTACATGCGAACACCGGGGAGCTGTTTTTT.

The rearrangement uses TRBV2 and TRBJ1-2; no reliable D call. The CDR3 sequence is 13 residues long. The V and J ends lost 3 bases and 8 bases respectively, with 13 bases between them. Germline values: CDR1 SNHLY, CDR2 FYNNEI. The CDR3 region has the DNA TGTGCCAGCAGTGACCCGACACGGCGAGGCTACACCTTC. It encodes CASSDPTRRGYTF.

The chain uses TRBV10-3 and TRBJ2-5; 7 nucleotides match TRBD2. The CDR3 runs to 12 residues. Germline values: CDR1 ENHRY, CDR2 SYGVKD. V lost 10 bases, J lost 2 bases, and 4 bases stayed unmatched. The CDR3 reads CANSGNQETQYF. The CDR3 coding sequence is TGTGCCAACAGCGGGAATCAAGAGACCCAGTACTTC.

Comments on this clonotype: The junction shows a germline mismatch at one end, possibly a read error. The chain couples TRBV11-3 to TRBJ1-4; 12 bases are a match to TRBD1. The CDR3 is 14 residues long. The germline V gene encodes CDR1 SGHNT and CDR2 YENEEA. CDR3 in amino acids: CASSPGTGGTKNCF. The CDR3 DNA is TGTGCCAGCAGCCCGGGGACAGGGGGCACGAAAAACTGTTTT.

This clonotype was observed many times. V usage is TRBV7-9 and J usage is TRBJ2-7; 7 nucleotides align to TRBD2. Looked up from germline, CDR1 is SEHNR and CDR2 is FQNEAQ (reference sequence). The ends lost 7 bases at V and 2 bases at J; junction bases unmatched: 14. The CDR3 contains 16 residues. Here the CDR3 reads CASTHPFGTTTYEQYF. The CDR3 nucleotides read TGTGCCAGCACCCACCCTTTTGGGACTACCACCTACGAGCAGTACTTC.

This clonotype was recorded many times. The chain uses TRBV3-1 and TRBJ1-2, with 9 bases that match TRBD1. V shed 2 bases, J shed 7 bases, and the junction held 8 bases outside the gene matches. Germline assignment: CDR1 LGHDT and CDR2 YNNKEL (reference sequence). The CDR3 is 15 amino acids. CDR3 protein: CASSQQGQGPLGYTF. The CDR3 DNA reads TGTGCCAGCAGCCAACAGGGACAGGGACCTCTTGGCTACACCTTC.

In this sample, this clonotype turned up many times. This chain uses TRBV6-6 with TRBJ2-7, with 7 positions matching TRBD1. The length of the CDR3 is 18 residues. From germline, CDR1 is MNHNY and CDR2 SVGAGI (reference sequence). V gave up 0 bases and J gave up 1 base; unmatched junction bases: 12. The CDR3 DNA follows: TGTGCCAGCAGTTACTCCGAATCCGGGACAGTAAGTTCCTACGAGCAGTACTTC. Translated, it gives CASSYSESGTVSSYEQYF.

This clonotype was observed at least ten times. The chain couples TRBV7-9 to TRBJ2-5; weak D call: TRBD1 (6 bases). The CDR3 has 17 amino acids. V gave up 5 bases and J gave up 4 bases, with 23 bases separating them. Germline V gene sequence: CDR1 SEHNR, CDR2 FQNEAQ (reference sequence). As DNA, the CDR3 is TGTGCCAGCAGCCTCTCTTTCGGCGCAGGGGACCGAGAGACCCAGTACTTC. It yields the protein CASSLSFGAGDRETQYF.